This TCR beta chain originates from a study of blood T cells in healthy people across ages. Whole-study findings and limits: Unsorted PBMCs blocked a conclusive comparison of naive and antigen-experienced cells.

The CDR3 totals 15 residues. With respect to this clonotype: Its antigen is undetermined.

The use of a sample-barcoded 5' primer and a J-beta primer mix characterized a second PCR of about 7 to 12 cycles. TCRdb re-derived calls from the 5' RACE reads in MiXCR, one entry per CDR3 protein. The sample includes 450,000 to 700,000 distinct CDR3 sequences, about 25% seen only once; the top ten take about 18%. V gene TRBV21-1 combines with J gene TRBJ2-3. TRBV21-1 is termed a pseudogene. Source material: blood. The sequence was obtained from a woman in her 70s in good health. For the CDR3, the DNA is TGTGCCAGCAGCAAAGACGTAATTAGCACAGATACGCAGTATTTT. Its protein is CASSKDVISTDTQYF.